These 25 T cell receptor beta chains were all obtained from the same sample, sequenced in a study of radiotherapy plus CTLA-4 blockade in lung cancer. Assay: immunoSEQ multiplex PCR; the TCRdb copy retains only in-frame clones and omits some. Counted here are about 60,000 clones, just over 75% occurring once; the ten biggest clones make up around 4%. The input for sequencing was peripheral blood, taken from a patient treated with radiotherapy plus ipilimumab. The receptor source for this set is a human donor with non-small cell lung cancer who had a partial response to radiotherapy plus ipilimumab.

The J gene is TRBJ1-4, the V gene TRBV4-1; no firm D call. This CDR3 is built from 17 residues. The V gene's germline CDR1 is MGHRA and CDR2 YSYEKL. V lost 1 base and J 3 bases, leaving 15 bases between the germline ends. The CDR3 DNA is TGCGCCAGCAGCCAAGCCCGAACTGGGGAGGCTAATGAAAAACTGTTTTTT. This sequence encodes CASSQARTGEANEKLFF.

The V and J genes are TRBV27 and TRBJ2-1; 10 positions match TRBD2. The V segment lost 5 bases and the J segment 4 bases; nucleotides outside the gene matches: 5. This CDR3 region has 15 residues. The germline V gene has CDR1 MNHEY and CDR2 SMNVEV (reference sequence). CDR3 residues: CASSPSGGVYNEQFF. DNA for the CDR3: TGTGCCAGCAGTCCTAGCGGGGGAGTTTACAATGAGCAGTTCTTC.

For the CDR3, the DNA is TGCAGCGTTGATAAGCTAGCGGGGGGGTATGAGCAGTTCTTC. The encoded protein is CSVDKLAGGYEQFF. This chain links TRBV29-1 with TRBJ2-1; 12 nucleotides line up with TRBD2. The CDR3 is 14 amino acids. V shed 3 bases and J 8 bases; nucleotides not matched to a gene: 5. The V gene's germline CDR1 is SQVTM and CDR2 ANQGSEA.

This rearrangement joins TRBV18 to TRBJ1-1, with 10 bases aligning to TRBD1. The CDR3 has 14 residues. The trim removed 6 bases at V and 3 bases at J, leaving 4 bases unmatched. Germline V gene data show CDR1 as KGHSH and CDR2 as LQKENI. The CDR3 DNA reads TGTGCCAGCTCGGGGGGACAGGGGCACACTGAAGCTTTCTTT. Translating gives CASSGGQGHTEAFF.

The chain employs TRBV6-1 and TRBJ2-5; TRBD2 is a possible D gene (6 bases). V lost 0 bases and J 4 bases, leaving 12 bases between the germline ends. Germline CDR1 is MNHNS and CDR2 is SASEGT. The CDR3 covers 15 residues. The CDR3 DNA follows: TGTGCCAGCAGTGAAGCTGGAGGGAGTCGAGAGACCCAGTACTTC. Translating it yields CASSEAGGSRETQYF.

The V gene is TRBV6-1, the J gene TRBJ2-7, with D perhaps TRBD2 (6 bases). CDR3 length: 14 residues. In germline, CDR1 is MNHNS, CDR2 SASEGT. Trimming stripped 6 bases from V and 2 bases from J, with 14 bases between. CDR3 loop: CASRKGLSAYEQYF. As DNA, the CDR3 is TGTGCCAGCAGGAAGGGACTTTCGGCCTACGAGCAGTACTTC.

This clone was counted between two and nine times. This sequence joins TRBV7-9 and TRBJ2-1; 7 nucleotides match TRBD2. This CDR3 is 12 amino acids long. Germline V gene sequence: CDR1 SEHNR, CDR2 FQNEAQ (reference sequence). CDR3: CACRGAYNEQFF. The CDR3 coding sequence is TGTGCTTGCCGGGGGGCCTACAATGAGCAGTTCTTC.

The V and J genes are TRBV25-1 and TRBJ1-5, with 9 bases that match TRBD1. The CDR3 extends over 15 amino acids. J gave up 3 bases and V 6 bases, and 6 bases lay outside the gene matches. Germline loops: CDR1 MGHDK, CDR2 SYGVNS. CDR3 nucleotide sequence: TGTGCCAGCAGAGCCGGGACAGGGAACAATCAGCCCCAGCATTTT. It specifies CASRAGTGNNQPQHF. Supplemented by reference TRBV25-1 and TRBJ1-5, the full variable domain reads EADIYQTPRYLVIGTGKKITLECSQTMGHDKMYWYQQDPGMELHLIHYSYGVNSTEKGDLSSESTVSRIRTEHFPLTLESARPSHTSQYLCASRAGTGNNQPQHFGDGTRLSIL.

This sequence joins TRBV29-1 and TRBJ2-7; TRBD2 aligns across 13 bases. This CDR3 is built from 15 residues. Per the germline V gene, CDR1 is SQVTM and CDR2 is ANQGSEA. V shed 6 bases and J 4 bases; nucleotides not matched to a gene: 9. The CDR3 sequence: CSVAPGTSGVYEQYF. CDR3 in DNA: TGCAGCGTGGCTCCAGGGACTAGCGGGGTATACGAGCAGTACTTC.

CDR3 loop: CASSPYHNSPLHF. In nucleotides, the CDR3 is TGTGCCAGCAGCCCCTACCATAATTCACCCCTCCACTTT. The gene calls are TRBV9 and TRBJ1-6; no firm D call. The CDR3 sequence is 13 residues long. Trimming shortened V by 4 bases and J by 5 bases, and 7 bases separated the two germline ends. Germline CDR1 is SGDLS and CDR2 is YYNGEE.

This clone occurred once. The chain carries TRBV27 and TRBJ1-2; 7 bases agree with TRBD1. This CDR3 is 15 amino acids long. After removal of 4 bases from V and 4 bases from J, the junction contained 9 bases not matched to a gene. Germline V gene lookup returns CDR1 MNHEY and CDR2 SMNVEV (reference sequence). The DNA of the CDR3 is TGTGCCAGCAGTTCGTCGACAGGGAGCGGCTATGGCTACACCTTC. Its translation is CASSSSTGSGYGYTF.

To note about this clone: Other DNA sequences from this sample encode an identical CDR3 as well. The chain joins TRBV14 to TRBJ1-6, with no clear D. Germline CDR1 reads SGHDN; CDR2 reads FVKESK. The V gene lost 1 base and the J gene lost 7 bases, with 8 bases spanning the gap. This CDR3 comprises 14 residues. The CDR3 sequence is CASSQGTGNSPLHF. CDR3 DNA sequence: TGTGCCAGCAGCCAAGGGACGGGGAATTCACCCCTCCACTTT. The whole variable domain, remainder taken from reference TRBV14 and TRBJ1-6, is EAGVTQFPSHSVIEKGQTVTLRCDPISGHDNLYWYRRVMGKEIKFLLHFVKESKQDESGMPNNRFLAERTGGTYSTLKVQPAELEDSGVYFCASSQGTGNSPLHFGNGTRLTVT.

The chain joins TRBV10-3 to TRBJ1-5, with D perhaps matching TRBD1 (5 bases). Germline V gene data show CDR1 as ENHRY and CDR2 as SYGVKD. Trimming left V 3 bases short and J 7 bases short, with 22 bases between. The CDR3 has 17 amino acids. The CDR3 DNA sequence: TGTGCCATCAGTGACTCCGGGGGGACGGGACGTATACAGCCCCAGCATTTT. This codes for CAISDSGGTGRIQPQHF.

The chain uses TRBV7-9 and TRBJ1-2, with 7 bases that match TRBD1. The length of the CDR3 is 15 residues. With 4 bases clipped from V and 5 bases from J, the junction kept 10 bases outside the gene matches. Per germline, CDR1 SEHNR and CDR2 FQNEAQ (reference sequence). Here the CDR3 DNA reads TGTGCCAGCAGCTCGCCGGGACAGCGTCTTTATGGCTACACCTTC. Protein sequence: CASSSPGQRLYGYTF.

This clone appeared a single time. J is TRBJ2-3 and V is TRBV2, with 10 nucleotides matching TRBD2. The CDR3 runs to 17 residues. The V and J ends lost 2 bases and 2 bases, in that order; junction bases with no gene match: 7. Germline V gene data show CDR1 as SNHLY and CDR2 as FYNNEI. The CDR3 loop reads CASSEYDLAGDTDTQYF. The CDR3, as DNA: TGTGCCAGCAGTGAATATGACCTAGCGGGGGACACAGATACGCAGTATTTT.

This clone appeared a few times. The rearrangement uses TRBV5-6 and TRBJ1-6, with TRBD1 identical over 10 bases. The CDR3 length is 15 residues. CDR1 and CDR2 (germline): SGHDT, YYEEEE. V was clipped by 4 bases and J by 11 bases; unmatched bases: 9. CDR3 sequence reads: CASSPYGTGEAPLHF. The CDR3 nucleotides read TGTGCCAGCAGCCCGTACGGGACAGGGGAGGCACCCCTCCACTTT.

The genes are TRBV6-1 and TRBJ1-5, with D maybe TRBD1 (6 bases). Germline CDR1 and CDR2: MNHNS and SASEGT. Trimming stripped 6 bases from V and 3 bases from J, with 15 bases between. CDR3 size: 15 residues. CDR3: CASRRPQGFNQPQHF. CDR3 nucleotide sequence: TGTGCCAGCAGAAGACCACAGGGCTTCAATCAGCCCCAGCATTTT.

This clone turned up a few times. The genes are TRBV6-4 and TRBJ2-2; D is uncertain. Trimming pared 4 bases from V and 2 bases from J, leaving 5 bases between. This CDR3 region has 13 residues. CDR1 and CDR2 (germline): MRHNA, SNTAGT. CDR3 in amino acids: CASSVSNTGELFF. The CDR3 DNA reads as TGTGCCAGCAGTGTTTCTAACACCGGGGAGCTGTTTTTT.

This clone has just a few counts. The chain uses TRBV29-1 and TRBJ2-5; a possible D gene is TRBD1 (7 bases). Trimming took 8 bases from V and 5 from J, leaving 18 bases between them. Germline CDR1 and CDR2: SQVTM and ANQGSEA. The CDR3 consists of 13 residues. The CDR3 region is CSLSLAGGETQYF. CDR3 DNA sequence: TGCAGCCTTTCTTTGGCAGGGGGGGAGACCCAGTACTTC. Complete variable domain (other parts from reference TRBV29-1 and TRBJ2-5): SAVISQKPSRDICQRGTSLTIQCQVDSQVTMMFWYRQQPGQSLTLIATANQGSEATYESGFVIDKFPISRPNLTFSTLTVSNMSPEDSSIYLCSLSLAGGETQYFGPGTRLLVL.

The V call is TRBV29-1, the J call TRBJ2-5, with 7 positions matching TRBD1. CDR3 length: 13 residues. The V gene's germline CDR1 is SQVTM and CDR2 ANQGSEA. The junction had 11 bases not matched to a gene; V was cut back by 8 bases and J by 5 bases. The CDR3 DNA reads TGCAGCACTTGGGGGAGACAGGGTGAGACCCAGTACTTC. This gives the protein CSTWGRQGETQYF.

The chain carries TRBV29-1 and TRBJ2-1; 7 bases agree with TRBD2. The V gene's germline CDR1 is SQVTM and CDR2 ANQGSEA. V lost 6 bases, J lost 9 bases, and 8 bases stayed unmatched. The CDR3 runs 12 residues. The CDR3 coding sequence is TGCAGCGTCTCGCCGGGGGGTGGTGAGCAGTTCTTC. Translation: CSVSPGGGEQFF.

As DNA, the CDR3 is TGCGCCAGCAGCTTGGCCCGCGCAGGGAAGGGAGGAATCGGGGAGCTGTTTTTT. Its protein is CASSLARAGKGGIGELFF. J is TRBJ2-2 and V is TRBV5-1; a weak D match, TRBD2 (6 bases). V lost 0 bases and J lost 7, with 22 bases in between. The CDR3 extends over 18 amino acids. The V gene's germline CDR1 is SGHRS and CDR2 YFSETQ.

The DNA for the CDR3 is TGTGCCAGCTCACCGGTCCGAGGCTCCTACGAGCAGTACTTC. Residues: CASSPVRGSYEQYF. The gene calls are TRBV18 and TRBJ2-7; D is undetermined. The germline V gene has CDR1 KGHSH and CDR2 LQKENI. Trimming removed 3 bases from V and 0 bases from J, with 9 bases in between. The CDR3 is made up of 14 amino acids. Full variable domain (rest looked up from reference TRBV18 and TRBJ2-7): NAGVMQNPRHLVRRRGQEARLRCSPMKGHSHVYWYRQLPEEGLKFMVYLQKENIIDESGMPKERFSAEFPKEGPSILRIQQVVRGDSAAYFCASSPVRGSYEQYFGPGTRLTVT.

CDR3 in amino acids: CASSLDPWRGTGGEQFF. CDR3 in DNA: TGTGCCAGCAGCTTAGACCCTTGGAGGGGGACCGGGGGGGAGCAGTTCTTC. The gene calls are TRBV7-3 and TRBJ2-1; TRBD2 is a possible D gene (7 bases). From germline, CDR1 is SGHTA and CDR2 FQGTGA. The CDR3 has 17 residues. With 2 bases removed from V and 10 bases from J, the gap between germline ends came to 24 bases.

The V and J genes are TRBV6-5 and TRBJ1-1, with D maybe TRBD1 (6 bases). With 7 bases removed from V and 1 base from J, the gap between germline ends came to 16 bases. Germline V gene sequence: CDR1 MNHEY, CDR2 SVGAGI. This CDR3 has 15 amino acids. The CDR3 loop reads CASTLGDTKNTEAFF. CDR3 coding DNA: TGTGCCAGCACCTTAGGGGACACAAAGAACACTGAAGCTTTCTTT.